Listed below are T cell receptor beta chains from one sample, sequenced in a study of cytomegalovirus exposure and HLA in healthy donors. Assay: immunoSEQ multiplex PCR; the TCRdb copy retains only in-frame clones and omits some. The sample consists of almost 200,000 clones, about three quarters of them appearing once. Material for sequencing was PBMCs. The receptors were sampled from a young woman in good health and CMV-seronegative. Each CDR3 is given with its conserved first and last residue. A D gene is named only where the DNA matches it firmly. Clone sizes are given selectively: once, few, many, or a class where the clone is expanded.

j_call v_call d_call clone_size cdr3_nt cdr3_aa
TRBJ2-1 TRBV19 TRBD2 - TGTGCCAGTACCCTCAACCCTCGGCGGGAGAACAATGAGCAGTTCTTC CASTLNPRRENNEQFF
TRBJ2-1 TRBV7-2 TRBD2 - TGTGCCAGCAGCTTCAACACCGGGACTAACCGCAATGAGCAGTTCTTC CASSFNTGTNRNEQFF
TRBJ1-1 TRBV5-4 - - TGTGCCAGCAGGAGGGAGAACACTGAAGCTTTCTTT CASRRENTEAFF
TRBJ2-1 TRBV27 - - TGTGCCAGCAGTTTCCGGGGATCCTACAATGAGCAGTTCTTC CASSFRGSYNEQFF
TRBJ2-2 TRBV27 - - TGTGCCAGCAGTTTGGTAGGGGCGGTTTGGGACACCGGGGAGCTGTTTTTT CASSLVGAVWDTGELFF
TRBJ2-7 TRBV30 TRBD2 - TGTGCCTGGAGAATCCGCGGGGGCTCCTACGAGCAGTACTTC CAWRIRGGSYEQYF
TRBJ2-5 TRBV15 TRBD2 - TGTGCCACCAGCAGAGTTTCTAGCGGGGGGGCCGGAGAGACCCAGTACTTC CATSRVSSGGAGETQYF
TRBJ1-5 TRBV2 TRBD1 - TGTGCCAGCAGGGAGGGACAGGGAATGGGTCAGCCCCAGCATTTT CASREGQGMGQPQHF
TRBJ2-5 TRBV6-5 TRBD2 - TGTGCCAGCAGTTACTCGATCGCTAGCGGGCAAGAGACCCAGTACTTC CASSYSIASGQETQYF
TRBJ2-3 TRBV27 TRBD2 many TGTGCCAGCAGCCCAGCGGGGGGGTTCACAGATACGCAGTATTTT CASSPAGGFTDTQYF
TRBJ2-1 TRBV5-1 TRBD2 - TGCGCCAGCAGCTTAGCCGGGACTAGCGGGGCCAATGAGCAGTTCTTC CASSLAGTSGANEQFF
TRBJ1-1 TRBV29-1 - - TGCAGCGTTGATCCACAGGCAGGGGCTTTCTTT CSVDPQAGAFF
TRBJ2-3 TRBV30 TRBD1 - TGTGCCTCCGGGACAGGGGCCCTTACAGATACGCAGTATTTT CASGTGALTDTQYF
TRBJ2-7 TRBV30 - - TGTGCCGGCACGATCCGGGGGACCCACGAGCAGTACTTC CAGTIRGTHEQYF
TRBJ2-2 TRBV19 - - TGTGCCAGTAGTCCACAGGGAGGGACCACCGGGGAGCTGTTTTTT CASSPQGGTTGELFF
TRBJ1-4 TRBV6-6 - - TGTGCCAGCAGTTACTCCCTAGGAACTAATGAAAAACTGTTTTTT CASSYSLGTNEKLFF
TRBJ1-6 TRBV6-5 - few TGTGCCAGCGCAGGGTCCGGTAATTCACCCCTCCACTTT CASAGSGNSPLHF
TRBJ2-7 TRBV7-2 TRBD2 - TGTGCCAGCAGCTTAGAGAGGACTAGCGGGAGGAGCTCCTACGAGCAGTACTTC CASSLERTSGRSSYEQYF
TRBJ2-5 TRBV5-1 TRBD2 - TGCGCCAGCAGCTTGATAGCGGGAAGCTCGGAGACCCAGTACTTC CASSLIAGSSETQYF
TRBJ2-7 TRBV29-1 TRBD2 - TGCAGCGTTCGCCGTCTTCTAGCGGGGGACGAGCAGTACTTC CSVRRLLAGDEQYF
TRBJ2-5 TRBV5-4 - - TGTGCCAGCAGCTTCGGGGGCCAAGAGACCCAGTACTTC CASSFGGQETQYF
TRBJ2-3 TRBV5-1 TRBD1 - TGCGCCAGCAGCTTGGCTGGGGACAGGGATACGCAGTATTTT CASSLAGDRDTQYF
TRBJ2-7 TRBV6-1 TRBD2 - TGTGCCAGCCAAGCGGGGGGAGGATACGAGCAGTACTTC CASQAGGGYEQYF
TRBJ1-4 TRBV7-2 TRBD1 - TGTGCCAGCAGCCCCCGTCCGACAGGGGCCGGAGAAAAACTGTTTTTT CASSPRPTGAGEKLFF
TRBJ2-7 TRBV12-5 - - TGTGCTAGTGGTTTGGACGGCTACGAGCAGTACTTC CASGLDGYEQYF
TRBJ2-5 TRBV5-1 - - TGCGCCAGCAGCGGGGCGGGGGCCGGAGAGACCCAGTACTTC CASSGAGAGETQYF
TRBJ1-2 TRBV28 - - TGTGCCAGCAGACCCGAGGGCCCCTATGGCTACACCTTC CASRPEGPYGYTF
TRBJ2-7 TRBV7-9 - once TGTGCCAGCAGCCCCGGGACTTCCTACGAGCAGTACTTC CASSPGTSYEQYF
TRBJ2-7 TRBV5-4 TRBD2 - TGTGCCAGCAGCGCAGCGGGACTAGGGGCCTACGAGCAGTACTTC CASSAAGLGAYEQYF
TRBJ1-6 TRBV9 - - TGTGCCAGCAGCGTGGGACACAAAAATTCACCCCTCCACTTT CASSVGHKNSPLHF
TRBJ1-1 TRBV6-5 - few TGTGCCAGCAGATATCGGAGGGGTGGAGACACTGAAGCTTTCTTT CASRYRRGGDTEAFF
TRBJ1-1 TRBV7-9 TRBD1 - TGTGCCAGCAGCCCCAGACAGGGAACTGAAGCTTTCTTT CASSPRQGTEAFF
TRBJ2-1 TRBV6-1 TRBD1 - TGTGCCAGCACTTCGGGACAGTTAAGTCACAATGAGCAGTTCTTC CASTSGQLSHNEQFF
TRBJ2-1 TRBV19 TRBD1 - TGTGCCAGTAGTATTACGGGTAGGACAGGTTTATTCGCAGGATACAATGAGCAGTTCTTC CASSITGRTGLFAGYNEQFF
TRBJ2-7 TRBV6-1 TRBD2 once TGTGCCAGCAGTGGGCAACCAATTACTAGCGGGAGTTACTACGAGCAGTACTTC CASSGQPITSGSYYEQYF
TRBJ2-7 TRBV5-6 TRBD2 - TGTGCCAGCATGCCCGGCGAGGGGACTAGTGGGGACGAGCAGTACTTC CASMPGEGTSGDEQYF
TRBJ2-5 TRBV7-7 TRBD1 - TGTGCCAGCAGCTCGGACAGGGGGCGGCAAGAGACCCAGTACTTC CASSSDRGRQETQYF
TRBJ1-3 TRBV5-1 - - TGCGCCAGCAGGGCCGTAGCCACTGGAAACACCATATATTTT CASRAVATGNTIYF
TRBJ1-5 TRBV30 TRBD1 few TGTGCCTGGAGTCGAGGGGGCGCAGGACAGCCCCAGCATTTT CAWSRGGAGQPQHF
TRBJ1-2 TRBV29-1 - - TGCAGCGTTGAAGCCGTTTCGGAGTACGATAAAGGCTACACCTTC CSVEAVSEYDKGYTF
TRBJ2-3 TRBV6-1 TRBD1 - TGTGCCAGCAGTGGCGGGACAGGGGGACGGGGCACAGATACGCAGTATTTT CASSGGTGGRGTDTQYF
TRBJ2-7 TRBV23-1 TRBD1 - TGCGCCAGCAATAAAATCGCGACAGGGATCGTTTTGTTCCACGAGCAGTACTTC CASNKIATGIVLFHEQYF
TRBJ2-7 TRBV11-3 TRBD1 - TGTGCCAGCAGCCAGGGACAGGGGGCTCGCGAGCAGTACTTC CASSQGQGAREQYF
TRBJ1-1 TRBV29-1 TRBD1 - TGCAGCGCCGCGACAGGGGGCAGCTGGACTGAAGCTTTCTTT CSAATGGSWTEAFF
TRBJ2-7 TRBV27 TRBD1 - TGTGCCAGCAGTTACCCGGGACAGGGCTACTACGAGCAGTACTTC CASSYPGQGYYEQYF
TRBJ2-5 TRBV7-2 - - TGTGCCAGCAGCTTAGCGGCCTCCTCGAGGGAGACCCAGTACTTC CASSLAASSRETQYF
TRBJ1-2 TRBV27 TRBD1 - TGTGCCAGCAGTCCGACAGGGCGCTATGGCTACACCTTC CASSPTGRYGYTF
TRBJ2-7 TRBV2 - - TGTGCCAGCAGGAGAGAGGGCTCCTACGAGCAGTACTTC CASRREGSYEQYF
TRBJ2-3 TRBV5-4 TRBD2 once TGTGCCAGCAACGTGGGACTAGCGGGAGAAGATACGCAGTATTTT CASNVGLAGEDTQYF